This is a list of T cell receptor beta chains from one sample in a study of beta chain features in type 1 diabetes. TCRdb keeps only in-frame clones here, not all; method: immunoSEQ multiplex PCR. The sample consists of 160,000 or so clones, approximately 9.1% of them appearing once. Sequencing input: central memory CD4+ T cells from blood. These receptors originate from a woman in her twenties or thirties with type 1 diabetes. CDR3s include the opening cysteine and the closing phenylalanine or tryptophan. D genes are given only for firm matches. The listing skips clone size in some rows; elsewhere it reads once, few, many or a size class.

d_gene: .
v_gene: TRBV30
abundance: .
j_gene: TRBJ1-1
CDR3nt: TGTGCCTGGAGGAAGACAGGGAACACTGAAGCTTTCTTT
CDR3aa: CAWRKTGNTEAFF

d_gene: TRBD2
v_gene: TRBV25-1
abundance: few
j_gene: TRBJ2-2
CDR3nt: TGTGCCAGCAGTTCCGCGGGAGTAGGGACCGGGGAGCTGTTTTTT
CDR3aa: CASSSAGVGTGELFF

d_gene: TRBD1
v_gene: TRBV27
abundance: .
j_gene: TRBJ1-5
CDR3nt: TGTGCCAGCAGTTCCCAGGGGGCGTTCGGTCAGCCCCAGCATTTT
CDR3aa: CASSSQGAFGQPQHF

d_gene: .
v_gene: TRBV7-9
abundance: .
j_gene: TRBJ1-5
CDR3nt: TGTGCCAGCAGCTTAGTCGATCAGCCCCAGCATTTT
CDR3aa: CASSLVDQPQHF

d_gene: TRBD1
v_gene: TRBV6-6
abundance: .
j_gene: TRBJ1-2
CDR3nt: TGTGCCAGCAGCGTAGCAGGGGGCCTTAACTATGGCTACACCTTC
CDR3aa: CASSVAGGLNYGYTF

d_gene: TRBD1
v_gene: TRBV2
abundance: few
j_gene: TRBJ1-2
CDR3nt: TGTGCCATACAGGGGGTATCCTATGGCTACACCTTC
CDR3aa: CAIQGVSYGYTF

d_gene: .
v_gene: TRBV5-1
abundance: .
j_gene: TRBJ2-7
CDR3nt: TGCGCCAGCAGATCGGGATCCAACTCCTACGAGCAGTACTTC
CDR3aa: CASRSGSNSYEQYF

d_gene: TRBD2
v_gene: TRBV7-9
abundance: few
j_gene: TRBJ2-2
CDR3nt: TGTGCCAGCAGCCCTGGGGGACTAGCGGCCACGGACACCGGGGAGCTGTTTTTT
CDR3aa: CASSPGGLAATDTGELFF

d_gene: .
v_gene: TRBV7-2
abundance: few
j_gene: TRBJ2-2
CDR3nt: TGTGCCAGCAGCCTACGACGGGGAGGTACCGGGGAGCTGTTTTTT
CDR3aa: CASSLRRGGTGELFF

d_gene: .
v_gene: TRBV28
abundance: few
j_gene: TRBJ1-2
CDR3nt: TGTGCCAGCAGTTTATCTTCAGGGATCTATGGCTACACCTTC
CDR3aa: CASSLSSGIYGYTF

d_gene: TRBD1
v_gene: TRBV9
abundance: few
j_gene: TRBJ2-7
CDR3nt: TGTGCCAGCAGCGTAGAACCAGGGGGCTACGAGCAGTACTTC
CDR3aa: CASSVEPGGYEQYF

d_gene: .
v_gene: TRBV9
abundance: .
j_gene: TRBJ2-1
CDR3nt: TGTGCCAGCAGCGTAGGGGTCGGGAGAGCCCAGTTCTTC
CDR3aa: CASSVGVGRAQFF

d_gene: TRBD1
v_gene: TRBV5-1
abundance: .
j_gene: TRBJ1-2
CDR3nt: TGCGCCAGCAGCTCACCGGGACAGAACTATGGCTACACCTTC
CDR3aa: CASSSPGQNYGYTF

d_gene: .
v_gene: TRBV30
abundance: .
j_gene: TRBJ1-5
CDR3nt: TGTGCCTGGAGTCCGGTGGGGGGTCAGCCCCAGCATTTT
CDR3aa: CAWSPVGGQPQHF

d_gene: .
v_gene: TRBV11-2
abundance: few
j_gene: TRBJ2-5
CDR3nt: TGTGCCAGCAGCTTAGTGGGTCTAGAGGTTGAGACCCAGTACTTC
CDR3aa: CASSLVGLEVETQYF

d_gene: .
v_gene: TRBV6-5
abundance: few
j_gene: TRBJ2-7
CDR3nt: TGTGCCAGCAGTTCCCCGGGACTGTCCTACGAGCAGTACTTC
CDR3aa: CASSSPGLSYEQYF

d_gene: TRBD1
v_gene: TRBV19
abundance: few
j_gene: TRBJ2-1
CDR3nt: TGTGCCAGTAGTAATATTCTCGACAGGGGCTGGAATGAGCAGTTCTTC
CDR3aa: CASSNILDRGWNEQFF

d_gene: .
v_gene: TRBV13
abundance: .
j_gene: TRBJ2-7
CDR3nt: TGTGCCAGCAGCTTACGCTCAGGTTTGTCCGAGCAGTACTTC
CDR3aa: CASSLRSGLSEQYF

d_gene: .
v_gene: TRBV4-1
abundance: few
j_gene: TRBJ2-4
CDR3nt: TGCGCCAGCAGCCAAGTCTATGTAGCCAAAAACATTCAGTACTTC
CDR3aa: CASSQVYVAKNIQYF

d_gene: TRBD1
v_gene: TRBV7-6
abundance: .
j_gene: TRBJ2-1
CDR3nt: TGTGCCAGCAGCTTAGGGGGACAGGGCTACAATGAGCAGTTCTTC
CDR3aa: CASSLGGQGYNEQFF

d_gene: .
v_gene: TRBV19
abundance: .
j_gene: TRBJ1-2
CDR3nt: TGTGCCAGTAGTAACACGGGAAGTAACTATGGCTACACCTTC
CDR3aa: CASSNTGSNYGYTF

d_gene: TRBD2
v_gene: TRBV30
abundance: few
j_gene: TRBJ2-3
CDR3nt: TGTGCCTGGACAAGGACTAGCGGGCGATACACAGATACGCAGTATTTT
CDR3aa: CAWTRTSGRYTDTQYF

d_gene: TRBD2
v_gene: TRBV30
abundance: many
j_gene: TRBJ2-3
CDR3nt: TGTGCCGCCCTAGCGGGCCGAGGAGATACGCAGTATTTT
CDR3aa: CAALAGRGDTQYF

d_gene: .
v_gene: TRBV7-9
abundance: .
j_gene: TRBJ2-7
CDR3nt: TGTGCCAGCAGCCCACTAGTCCCCGAGCAGTACTTC
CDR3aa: CASSPLVPEQYF

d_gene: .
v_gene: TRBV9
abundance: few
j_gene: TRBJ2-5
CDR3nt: TGTGCCAGCAGCCCCAGGGGACGGGAGACCCAGTACTTC
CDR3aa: CASSPRGRETQYF

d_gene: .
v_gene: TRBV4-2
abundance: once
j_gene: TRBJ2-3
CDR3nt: TGTGCCAGCAGCTCCGCACACCGCAACACAGATACGCAGTATTTT
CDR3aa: CASSSAHRNTDTQYF

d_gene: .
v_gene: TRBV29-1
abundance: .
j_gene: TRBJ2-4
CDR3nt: TGCAGCGTCATCGGCAGTTCGGGGGACATTCAGTACTTC
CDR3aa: CSVIGSSGDIQYF

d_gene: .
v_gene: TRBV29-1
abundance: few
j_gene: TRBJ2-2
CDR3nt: TGCAGCGTACGGACAGTTTTCGGGACCGGGGAGCTGTTTTTT
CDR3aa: CSVRTVFGTGELFF

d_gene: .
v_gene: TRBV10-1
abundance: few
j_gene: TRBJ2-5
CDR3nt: TGCGCCAGCAGCCTCGGAGAGACCCAGTACTTC
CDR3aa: CASSLGETQYF

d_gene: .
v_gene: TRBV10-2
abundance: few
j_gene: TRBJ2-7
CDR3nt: TGCGCCAGCAGTGACCCACCTACCTACGAGCAGTACTTC
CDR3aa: CASSDPPTYEQYF

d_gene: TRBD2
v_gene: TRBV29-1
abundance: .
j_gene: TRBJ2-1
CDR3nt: TGCAGCGTTCTAGGACTAGCTTCCTACAATGAGCAGTTCTTC
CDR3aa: CSVLGLASYNEQFF

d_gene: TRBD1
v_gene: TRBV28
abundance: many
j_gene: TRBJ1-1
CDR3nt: TGTGCCAGCAGTCCCGGACAGGGGACGAACACTGAAGCTTTCTTT
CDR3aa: CASSPGQGTNTEAFF

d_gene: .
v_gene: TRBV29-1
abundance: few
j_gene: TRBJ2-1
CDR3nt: TGCAGCGTGACGTCCGGGACATCCCCGTCGGATGAGCAGTTCTTC
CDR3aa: CSVTSGTSPSDEQFF

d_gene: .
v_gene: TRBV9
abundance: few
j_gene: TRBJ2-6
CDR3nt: TGTGCCAGCAGCGTAGCAGGGACTGGGGCCAACGTCCTGACTTTC
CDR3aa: CASSVAGTGANVLTF

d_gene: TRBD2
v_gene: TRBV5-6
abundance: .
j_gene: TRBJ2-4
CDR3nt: TGTGCCAGCAGCTTTGGACTAGAGCACATTCAGTACTTC
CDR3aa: CASSFGLEHIQYF

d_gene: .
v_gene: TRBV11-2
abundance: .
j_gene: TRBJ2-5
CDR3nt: TGTGCCAGCAGCTCAAACCGGGAGACCCAGTACTTC
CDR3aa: CASSSNRETQYF

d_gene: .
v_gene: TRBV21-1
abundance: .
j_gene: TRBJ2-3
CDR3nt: TGTGCCAGCATCCCCAGGGGGCACCGCGGACAAGATACGCAGTATTTT
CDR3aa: CASIPRGHRGQDTQYF

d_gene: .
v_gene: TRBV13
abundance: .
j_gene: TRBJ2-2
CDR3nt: TGTGCCAGCAGTATATTCAGAGGCCGGTCCACCGGGGAGCTGTTTTTT
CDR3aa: CASSIFRGRSTGELFF

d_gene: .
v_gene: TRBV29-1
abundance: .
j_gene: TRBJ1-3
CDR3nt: TGCAGCGTTGATAGGCGGAGCACCATATATTTT
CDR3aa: CSVDRRSTIYF